The 22 T cell receptor beta chains reported below all come from one sample, sequenced in a study of blood T cell repertoires in COVID-19. Profiled with immunoSEQ multiplex PCR; TCRdb holds only in-frame clones, not every one. The sample has fewer than 350,000 clones; about 85% are singletons. The sample taken for sequencing was PBMCs or T cells enriched from blood (not recorded which). Receptor source: a woman in her twenties or thirties who had been exposed to COVID-19.

V usage is TRBV24-1 and J usage is TRBJ2-7, with 10 bases aligning to TRBD1. This CDR3 region has 14 residues. Looked up from germline, CDR1 is KGHDR and CDR2 is SFDVKD. V shed 4 bases and J 4 bases; nucleotides not matched to a gene: 3. CDR3: CATSEGDRGYEQYF. CDR3 in DNA: TGTGCCACCAGTGAGGGGGACAGGGGATACGAGCAGTACTTC.

Here the CDR3 reads CASRNQGGAFF. The CDR3 DNA is TGTGCCAGCAGGAATCAGGGAGGAGCTTTCTTT. J is TRBJ1-1 and V is TRBV6-5; D perhaps matches TRBD1 (5 bases). The CDR3 is 11 amino acids. Looked up from germline, CDR1 is MNHEY and CDR2 is SVGAGI. V lost 6 bases and J 10 bases, leaving 12 bases between the germline ends.

The V call is TRBV20-1, the J call TRBJ2-7; 8 bases match TRBD1. With 3 bases clipped from V and 3 bases from J, the junction kept 10 bases outside the gene matches. Germline CDR1 and CDR2: DFQATT and SNEGSKA (reference sequence). The CDR3 is 15 residues long. This CDR3 reads CSASEKGTGGYEQYF. As DNA, the CDR3 is TGCAGTGCTAGTGAGAAAGGTACAGGGGGCTACGAGCAGTACTTC.

The chain couples TRBV21-1 to TRBJ2-7; TRBD1 reflects the table's D call only, with no check against the DNA. TRBV21-1 is a pseudogene locus. The CDR3 sequence is 17 residues long. DNA for the CDR3: TGTGCCAGCAGCAAAATATCTGTCACAGGGTCTAGCTACGAGCAGTACTTC. Protein sequence: CASSKISVTGSSYEQYF.

The chain uses TRBV6-1 and TRBJ2-5; no definite D call. This CDR3 contains 12 residues. From germline, CDR1 is MNHNS and CDR2 SASEGT. V lost 2 bases and J lost 5, with 6 bases in between. This CDR3 reads CASSENRETQYF. The CDR3 DNA reads TGTGCCAGCAGTGAAAATCGGGAGACCCAGTACTTC.

V gene TRBV4-1 combines with J gene TRBJ1-1; 7 nucleotides agree with TRBD1. Trimming at V came to 7 bases and at J to 0 bases, leaving 8 bases not matched to a gene. Germline lookup yields CDR1 MGHRA and CDR2 YSYEKL. The CDR3 runs 15 residues. Written as DNA, the CDR3 is TGCGCCAGCACTAAACTGGGACAGATGAACACTGAAGCTTTCTTT. It yields the protein CASTKLGQMNTEAFF.

The chain joins TRBV19 to TRBJ2-5; D might be TRBD2 (5 bases). Germline assignment: CDR1 LNHDA and CDR2 SQIVND (reference sequence). V dropped 3 bases and J dropped 4 bases, with 12 bases sitting between them. This CDR3 comprises 14 residues. This CDR3 reads CASSMAGMGETQYF. CDR3 in DNA: TGTGCCAGTAGTATGGCCGGGATGGGAGAGACCCAGTACTTC.

Turning to this clone: Mismatch with germline at one junction end may stem from a read error. V gene TRBV14 combines with J gene TRBJ2-3; 8 bases align to TRBD2. The CDR3 is 16 residues long. The germline CDR1 and CDR2 sequences are SGHDN and FVKESK. The CDR3 nucleotides read TGTGCCAGCAGCCAAATTAGCGGGGCCGGCACCGATACGCAGTATTTT. Translation: CASSQISGAGTDTQYF.

J is TRBJ1-6 and V is TRBV30, with 8 bases fitting TRBD1. The V gene's germline CDR1 is GTSNPN and CDR2 SVGIG (reference sequence). The CDR3 is made up of 13 amino acids. The junction had 5 bases not matched to a gene; V was cut back by 3 bases and J by 10 bases. CDR3 in amino acids: CAWSNRQGSPLHF. The CDR3 DNA is TGTGCCTGGAGCAACCGACAGGGGTCACCCCTCCACTTT.

The rearrangement joins TRBV4-1 to TRBJ2-7; the D gene is possibly TRBD2 (6 bases). Trimming cost V 3 bases and J 3 bases, with 15 bases left between them. The germline CDR1 and CDR2 sequences are MGHRA and YSYEKL. The CDR3 sequence is 15 residues long. The CDR3 loop is CASSQSLGTYYEQYF. CDR3 sequence (DNA): TGCGCCAGCAGCCAGAGTCTAGGGACTTACTACGAGCAGTACTTC.

As to this clone: The CDR3 does not end in the conserved phenylalanine or tryptophan, so this is likely a read error. Because the CDR3's place on the DNA is in doubt, the DNA is left out and the CDR3 is given as listed by TCRdb. This chain uses TRBV28 with TRBJ1-1. Germline V gene lookup returns CDR1 MDHEN and CDR2 SYDVKM. The CDR3 comprises 11 residues, both ends counted. This CDR3 is CASSSALDLVT.

The gene calls are TRBV19 and TRBJ2-6; TRBD1 is a possible D gene (5 bases). The CDR3 consists of 15 residues. Looked up from germline, CDR1 is LNHDA and CDR2 is SQIVND (reference sequence). Trimming took off 7 bases at V and 0 bases at J, with 10 bases between the two ends. CDR3 in amino acids: CASMTDSSGANVLTF. The DNA for the CDR3 is TGTGCCAGTATGACAGATAGCTCTGGGGCCAACGTCCTGACTTTC.

The chain has TRBV24-1 and TRBJ2-2; D gene ambiguous. Germline V gives CDR1 KGHDR, CDR2 SFDVKD. This CDR3 region has 14 residues. The V and J ends lost 3 bases and 4 bases respectively, with 8 bases between them. The CDR3 nucleotides are TGTGCCACCAGTGATAACAGAGTCACCGGGGAGCTGTTTTTT. Translating it yields CATSDNRVTGELFF.

Remarks on this clone: The same CDR3 can be traced to other DNA sequences in this sample. This chain joins TRBV7-3 and TRBJ1-1, with D perhaps TRBD1 (5 bases). This CDR3 has 13 amino acids. The V gene lost 5 bases and the J gene lost 1 base, with 8 bases spanning the gap. Germline values: CDR1 SGHTA, CDR2 FQGTGA. The CDR3 DNA reads as TGTGCCAGCAGCCGAGACAGGAACACTGAAGCTTTCTTT. It encodes CASSRDRNTEAFF.

The rearrangement uses TRBV7-6 and TRBJ2-5; tentatively, D is TRBD1 (6 bases). V lost 6 bases to trimming and J lost 0 bases, with 17 bases between them. This CDR3 has 16 residues. CDR1 SGHVS and CDR2 FNYEAQ come from the germline V gene. The CDR3 sequence: CASRPGVTLYQETQYF. The DNA of the CDR3 is TGTGCCAGCAGGCCAGGGGTGACCCTGTACCAAGAGACCCAGTACTTC. Based on the CDR3 plus reference TRBV7-6 and TRBJ2-5, the full variable domain is GAGVSQSPRYKVTKRGQDVALRCDPISGHVSLYWYRQALGQGPEFLTYFNYEAQQDKSGLPNDRFSAERPEGSISTLTIQRTEQRDSAMYRCASRPGVTLYQETQYFGPGTRLLVL.

As concerns this clone: Being one base from a much bigger clone, this may be a read error. The chain links TRBV7-2 to TRBJ1-3; 7 nucleotides align to TRBD1. The CDR3 runs to 15 residues. V was clipped by 5 bases and J by 0 bases; unmatched bases: 4. Germline CDR1 and CDR2: SGHTA and FQGNSA. The CDR3 sequence is CASSTQGTSGNTIYF. CDR3 nucleotides: TGTGCCAGCAGCACACAGGGGACCTCTGGAAACACCATATATTTT.

The chain links TRBV7-3 to TRBJ1-1; no reliable D call. The germline V gene has CDR1 SGHTA and CDR2 FQGTGA. The CDR3 is made up of 17 amino acids. Trimming took off 2 bases at V and 1 base at J, with 17 bases between the two ends. DNA of the CDR3: TGTGCCAGCAGCTTAGGGCTATTTTACCCTACGAACACTGAAGCTTTCTTT. Translating gives CASSLGLFYPTNTEAFF.

This chain joins TRBV6-2 or TRBV6-3 and TRBJ2-5, with 7 bases matching TRBD2. With 3 bases clipped from V and 3 bases from J, the junction kept 7 bases outside the gene matches. The CDR3 covers 15 residues. CDR1 MNHEY and CDR2 SVGEGT come from the germline V gene. CDR3 loop: CASSYIGGREETQYF. CDR3 nucleotides: TGTGCCAGCAGTTATATTGGTGGGAGGGAAGAGACCCAGTACTTC.

The V and J genes are TRBV9 and TRBJ1-3, with a possible D match to TRBD1 (6 bases). This CDR3 has 16 amino acids. Trimming cost V 7 bases and J 0 bases, with 17 bases left between them. The germline V gene encodes CDR1 SGDLS and CDR2 YYNGEE. The CDR3 spells CASDSWQDSSGNTIYF. Written as DNA, the CDR3 is TGTGCCAGCGACTCATGGCAGGACAGCTCTGGAAACACCATATATTTT.

V usage is TRBV3-1 (or the pseudogene TRBV3-2) and J usage is TRBJ2-3; 7 bases align to TRBD2. The CDR3 is 16 residues long. Per germline, CDR1 LGHDT and CDR2 YNNKEL (reference sequence). V shed 1 base, J shed 3 bases, and the junction held 7 bases outside the gene matches. The CDR3 coding sequence is TGTGCCAGCAGCCAAGGGACTAGTTTTCGGACAGATACGCAGTATTTT. This codes for CASSQGTSFRTDTQYF.

The chain couples TRBV18 to TRBJ2-3, with TRBD2 identical over 8 bases. Germline values: CDR1 KGHSH, CDR2 LQKENI. The CDR3 is 17 amino acids. Trimming cost V 0 bases and J 2 bases; bases outside gene matches: 7. CDR3 DNA: TGTGCCAGCTCACCACCGAGTGCGGGAGGTATCACAGATACGCAGTATTTT. It codes for CASSPPSAGGITDTQYF.

This clone was observed a few times. V is TRBV6-5 and J is TRBJ2-1; D uncertain. Germline assignment: CDR1 MNHEY and CDR2 SVGAGI. Trimming left V 7 bases short and J 2 bases short, with 12 bases between. The CDR3 has 14 amino acids. The CDR3 sequence is CASTRLDTYNEQFF. For the CDR3, the DNA is TGTGCCAGCACTAGGCTCGATACCTACAATGAGCAGTTCTTC.